This TCR beta chain originates from a study of blood T cell repertoires in COVID-19. Study overall: The United States, Italy and Spain supplied acute and convalescent COVID-19 samples. PBMCs, B-cell-depleted T cells, or T cells were the source of the cDNA or gDNA that made up the material.

The CDR3 loop spans 17 amino acids. V shed 6 bases and J shed 3 bases, with 22 bases lying between them. The germline gives CDR1 KGHDR, CDR2 SFDVKD. In the source study's methods: Reference gene primer amplification in the assay estimated nucleated cell counts. Assay used: immunoSEQ multiplex PCR; TCRdb lists only in-frame clones, some missing. V, J and clone size were drawn from that table, and D and trimming were deduced from the DNA. The sample lists hundreds of thousands of clones, 90% occurring once. V and J are TRBV24-1 and TRBJ1-2, with D possibly TRBD1 on 5 matching bases. The sample taken for sequencing was peripheral blood. The source of this sequence is a woman aged 18-29 years with acute or convalescent COVID-19. CDR3 protein: CATSKPPRGERDYGYTF. The CDR3 nucleotides read TGTGCCACCAGTAAACCTCCCCGGGGGGAGAGGGACTATGGCTACACCTTC.